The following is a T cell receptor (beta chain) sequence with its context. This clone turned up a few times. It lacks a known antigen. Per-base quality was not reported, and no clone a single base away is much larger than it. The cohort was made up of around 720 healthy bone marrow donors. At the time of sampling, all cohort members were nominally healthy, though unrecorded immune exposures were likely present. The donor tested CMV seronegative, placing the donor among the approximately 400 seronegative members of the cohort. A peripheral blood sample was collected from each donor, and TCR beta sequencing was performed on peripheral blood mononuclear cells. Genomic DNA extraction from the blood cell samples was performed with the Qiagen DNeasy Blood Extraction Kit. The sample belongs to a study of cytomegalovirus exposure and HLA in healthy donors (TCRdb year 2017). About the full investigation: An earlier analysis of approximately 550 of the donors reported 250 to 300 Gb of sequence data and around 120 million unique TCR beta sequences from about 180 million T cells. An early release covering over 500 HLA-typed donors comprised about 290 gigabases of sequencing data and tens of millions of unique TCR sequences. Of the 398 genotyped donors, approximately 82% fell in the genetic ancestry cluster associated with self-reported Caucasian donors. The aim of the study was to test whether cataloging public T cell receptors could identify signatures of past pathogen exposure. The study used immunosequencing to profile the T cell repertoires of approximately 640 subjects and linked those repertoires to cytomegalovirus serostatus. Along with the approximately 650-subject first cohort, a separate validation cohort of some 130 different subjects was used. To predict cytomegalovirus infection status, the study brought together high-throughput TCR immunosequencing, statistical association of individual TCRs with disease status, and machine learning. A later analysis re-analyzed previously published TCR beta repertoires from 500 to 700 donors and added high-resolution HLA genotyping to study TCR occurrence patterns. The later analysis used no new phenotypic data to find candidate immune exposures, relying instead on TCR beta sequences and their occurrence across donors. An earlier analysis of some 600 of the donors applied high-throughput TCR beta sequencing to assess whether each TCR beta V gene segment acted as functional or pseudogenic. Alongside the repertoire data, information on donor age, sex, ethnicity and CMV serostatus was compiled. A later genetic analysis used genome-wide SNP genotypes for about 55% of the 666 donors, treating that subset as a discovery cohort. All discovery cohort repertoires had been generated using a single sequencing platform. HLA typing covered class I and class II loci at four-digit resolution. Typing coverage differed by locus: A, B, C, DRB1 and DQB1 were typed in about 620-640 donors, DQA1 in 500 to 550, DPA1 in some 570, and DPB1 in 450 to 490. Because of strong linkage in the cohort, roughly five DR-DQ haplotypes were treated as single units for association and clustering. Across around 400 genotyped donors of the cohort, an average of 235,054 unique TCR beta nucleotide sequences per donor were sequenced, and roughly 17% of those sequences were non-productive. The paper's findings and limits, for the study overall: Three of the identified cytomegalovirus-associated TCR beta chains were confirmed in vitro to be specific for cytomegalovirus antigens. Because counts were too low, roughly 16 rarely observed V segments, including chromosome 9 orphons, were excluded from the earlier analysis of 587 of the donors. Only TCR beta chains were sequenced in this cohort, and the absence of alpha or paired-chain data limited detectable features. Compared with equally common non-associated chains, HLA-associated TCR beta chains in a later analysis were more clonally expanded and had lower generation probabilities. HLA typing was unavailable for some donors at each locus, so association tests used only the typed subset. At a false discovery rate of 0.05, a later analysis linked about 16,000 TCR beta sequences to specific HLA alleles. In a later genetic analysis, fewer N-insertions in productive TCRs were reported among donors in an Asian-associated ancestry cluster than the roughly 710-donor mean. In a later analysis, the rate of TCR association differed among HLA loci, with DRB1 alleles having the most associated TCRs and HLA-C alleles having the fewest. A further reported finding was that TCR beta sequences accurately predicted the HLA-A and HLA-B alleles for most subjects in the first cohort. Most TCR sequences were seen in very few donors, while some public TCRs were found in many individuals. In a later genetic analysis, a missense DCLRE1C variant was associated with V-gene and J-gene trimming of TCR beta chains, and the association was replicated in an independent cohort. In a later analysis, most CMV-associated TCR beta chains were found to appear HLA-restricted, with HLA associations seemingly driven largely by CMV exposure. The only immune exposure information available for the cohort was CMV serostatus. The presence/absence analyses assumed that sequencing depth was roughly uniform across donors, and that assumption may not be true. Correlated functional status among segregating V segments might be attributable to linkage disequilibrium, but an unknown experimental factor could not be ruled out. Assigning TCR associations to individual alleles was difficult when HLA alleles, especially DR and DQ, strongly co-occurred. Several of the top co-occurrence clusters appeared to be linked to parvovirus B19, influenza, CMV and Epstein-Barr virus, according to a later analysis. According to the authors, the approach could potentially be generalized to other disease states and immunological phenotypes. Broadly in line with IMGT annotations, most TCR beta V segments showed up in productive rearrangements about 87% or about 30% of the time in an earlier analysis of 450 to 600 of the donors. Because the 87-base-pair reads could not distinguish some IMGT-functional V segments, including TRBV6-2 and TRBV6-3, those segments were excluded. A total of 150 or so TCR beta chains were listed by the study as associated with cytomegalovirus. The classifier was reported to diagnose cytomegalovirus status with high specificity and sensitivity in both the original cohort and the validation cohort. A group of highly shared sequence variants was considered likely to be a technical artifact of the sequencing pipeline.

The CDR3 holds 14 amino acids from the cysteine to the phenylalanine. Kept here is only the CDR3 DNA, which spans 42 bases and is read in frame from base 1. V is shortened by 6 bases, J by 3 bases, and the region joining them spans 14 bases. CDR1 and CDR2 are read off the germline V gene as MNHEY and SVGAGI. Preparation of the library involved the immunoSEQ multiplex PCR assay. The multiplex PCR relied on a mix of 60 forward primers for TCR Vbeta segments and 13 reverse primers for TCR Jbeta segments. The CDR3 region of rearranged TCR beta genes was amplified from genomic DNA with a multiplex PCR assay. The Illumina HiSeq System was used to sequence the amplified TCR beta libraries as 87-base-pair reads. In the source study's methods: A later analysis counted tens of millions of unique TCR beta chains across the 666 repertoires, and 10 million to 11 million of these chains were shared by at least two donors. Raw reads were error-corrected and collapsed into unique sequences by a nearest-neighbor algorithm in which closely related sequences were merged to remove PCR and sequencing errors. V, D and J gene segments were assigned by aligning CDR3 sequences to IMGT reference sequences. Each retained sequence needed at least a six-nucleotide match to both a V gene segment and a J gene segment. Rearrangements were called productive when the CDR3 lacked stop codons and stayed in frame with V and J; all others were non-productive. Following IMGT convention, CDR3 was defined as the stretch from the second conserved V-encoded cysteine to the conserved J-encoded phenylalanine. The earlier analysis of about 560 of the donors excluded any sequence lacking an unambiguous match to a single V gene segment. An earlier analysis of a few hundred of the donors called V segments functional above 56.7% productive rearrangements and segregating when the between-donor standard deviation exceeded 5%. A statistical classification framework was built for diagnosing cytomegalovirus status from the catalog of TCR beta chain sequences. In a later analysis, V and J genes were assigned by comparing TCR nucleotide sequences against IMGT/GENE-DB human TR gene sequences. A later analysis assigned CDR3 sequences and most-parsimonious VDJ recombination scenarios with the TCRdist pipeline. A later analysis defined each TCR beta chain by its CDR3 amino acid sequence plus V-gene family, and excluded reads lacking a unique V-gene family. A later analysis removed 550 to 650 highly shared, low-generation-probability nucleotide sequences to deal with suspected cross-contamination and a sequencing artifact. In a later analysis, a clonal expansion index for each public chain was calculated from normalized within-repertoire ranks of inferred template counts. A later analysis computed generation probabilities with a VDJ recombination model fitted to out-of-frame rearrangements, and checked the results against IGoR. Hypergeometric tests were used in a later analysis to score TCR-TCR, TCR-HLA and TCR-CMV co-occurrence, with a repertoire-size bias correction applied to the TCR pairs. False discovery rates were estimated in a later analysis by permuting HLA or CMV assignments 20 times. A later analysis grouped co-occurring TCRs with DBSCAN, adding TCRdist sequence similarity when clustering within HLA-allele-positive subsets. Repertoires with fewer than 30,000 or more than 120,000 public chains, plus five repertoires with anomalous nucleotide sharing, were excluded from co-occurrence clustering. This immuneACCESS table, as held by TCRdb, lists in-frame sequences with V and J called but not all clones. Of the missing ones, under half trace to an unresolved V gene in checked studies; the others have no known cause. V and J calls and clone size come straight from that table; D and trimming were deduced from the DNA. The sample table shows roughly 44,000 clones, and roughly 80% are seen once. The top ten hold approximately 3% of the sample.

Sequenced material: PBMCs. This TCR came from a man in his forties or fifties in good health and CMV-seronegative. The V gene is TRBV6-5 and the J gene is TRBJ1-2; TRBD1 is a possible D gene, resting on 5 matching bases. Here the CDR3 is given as CASSPAGGYYGYTF. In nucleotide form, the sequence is TGTGCCAGCAGCCCCGCGGGGGGATACTATGGCTACACCTTC.